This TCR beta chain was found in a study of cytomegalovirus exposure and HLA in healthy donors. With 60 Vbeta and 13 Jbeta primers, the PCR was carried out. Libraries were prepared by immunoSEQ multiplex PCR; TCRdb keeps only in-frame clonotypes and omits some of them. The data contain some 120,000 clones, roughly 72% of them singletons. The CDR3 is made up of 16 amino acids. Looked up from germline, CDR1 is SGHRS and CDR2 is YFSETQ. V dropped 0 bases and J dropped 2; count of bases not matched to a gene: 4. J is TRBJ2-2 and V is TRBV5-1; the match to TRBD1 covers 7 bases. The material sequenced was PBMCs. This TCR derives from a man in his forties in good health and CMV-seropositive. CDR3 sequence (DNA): TGCGCCAGCAGCTTGGAGGGACAGAAAAACACCGGGGAGCTGTTTTTT. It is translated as CASSLEGQKNTGELFF.